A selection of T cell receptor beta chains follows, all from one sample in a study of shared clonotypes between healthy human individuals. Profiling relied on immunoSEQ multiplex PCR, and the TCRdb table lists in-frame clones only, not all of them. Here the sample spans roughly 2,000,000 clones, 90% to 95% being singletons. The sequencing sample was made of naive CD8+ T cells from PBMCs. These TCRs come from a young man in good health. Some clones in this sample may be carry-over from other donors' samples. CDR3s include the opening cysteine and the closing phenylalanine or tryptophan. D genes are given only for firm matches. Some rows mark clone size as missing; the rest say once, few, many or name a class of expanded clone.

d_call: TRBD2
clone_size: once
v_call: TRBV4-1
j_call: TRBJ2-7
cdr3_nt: TGCGCCAGCAGCCACCGGGCTAGCGGGCCCTACGAGCAGTACTTC
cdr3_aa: CASSHRASGPYEQYF

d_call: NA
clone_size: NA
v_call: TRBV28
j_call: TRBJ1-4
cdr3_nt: TGTGCCAGCAGCCCCCGAGCCGGAGAAAAACTGTTTTTT
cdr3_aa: CASSPRAGEKLFF

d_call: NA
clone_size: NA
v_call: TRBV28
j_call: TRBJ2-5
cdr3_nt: TGTGCCAGCAGCCCTCCCCCCCGCCAGGGTGAAGAGACCCAGTACTTC
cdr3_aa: CASSPPPRQGEETQYF

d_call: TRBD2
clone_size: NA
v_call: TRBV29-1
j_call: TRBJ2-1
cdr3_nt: TGCAGCGTTGAAGAGCATAGTAGTACTAGCGGGACCTACAATGAGCAGTTCTTC
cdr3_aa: CSVEEHSSTSGTYNEQFF

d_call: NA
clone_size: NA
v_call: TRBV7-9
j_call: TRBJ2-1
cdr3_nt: TGTGCCAGCAGCTTATCGGAATACAATGAGCAGTTCTTC
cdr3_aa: CASSLSEYNEQFF

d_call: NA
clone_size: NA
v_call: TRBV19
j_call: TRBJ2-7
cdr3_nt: TGTGCCAGTAGTATAGACAATGGCAGGCCAAGGGGCGAGCAGTACTTC
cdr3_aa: CASSIDNGRPRGEQYF

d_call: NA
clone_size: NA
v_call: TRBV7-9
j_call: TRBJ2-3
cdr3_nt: TGTGCCAGCAGTTGGGCGCTTGAAACGCAGTATTTT
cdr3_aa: CASSWALETQYF

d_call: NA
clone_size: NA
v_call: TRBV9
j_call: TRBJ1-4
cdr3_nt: TGTGCCAGCAGCGTCGCAACTAATGAAAAACTGTTTTTT
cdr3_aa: CASSVATNEKLFF

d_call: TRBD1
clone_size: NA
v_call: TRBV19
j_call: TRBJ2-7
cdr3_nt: TGTGCCAGTAGTATGGGAACAGGGGAGTACGAGCAGTACTTC
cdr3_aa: CASSMGTGEYEQYF

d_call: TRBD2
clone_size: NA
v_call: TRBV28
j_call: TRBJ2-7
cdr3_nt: TGTGCCAGCAGCGCGCTAGCGGGAGCAACGGGGGAGCAGTACTTC
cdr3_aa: CASSALAGATGEQYF

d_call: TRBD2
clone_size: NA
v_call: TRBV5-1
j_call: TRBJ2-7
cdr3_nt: TGCGCCAGCAGCTTGGCCGTCATCGAGGAAGCGGGATGGTACGAGCAGTACTTC
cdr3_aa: CASSLAVIEEAGWYEQYF

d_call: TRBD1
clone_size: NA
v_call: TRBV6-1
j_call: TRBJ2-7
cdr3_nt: TGTGCCAGCAGTGAAGGGGGACCGGGACAGGTATCCTACGAGCAGTACTTC
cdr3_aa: CASSEGGPGQVSYEQYF

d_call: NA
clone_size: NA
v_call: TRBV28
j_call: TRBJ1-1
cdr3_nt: TGTGCCACCTATTTGGGGGCTGAAGCTTTCTTT
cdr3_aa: CATYLGAEAFF